This is a list of T cell receptor beta chains from one sample in a study of CD8+CD57+ T cells in acquired aplastic anemia. One entry per CDR3 protein results from TCRdb running MiXCR on the reads. Of some 140,000 distinct CDR3 sequences listed, roughly 49% are singletons. Sequenced material: sorted CD4+, CD8+, or CD8+CD57+ T cells (not recorded which) from PBMCs. The receptors stem from a human donor with aplastic anemia. CDR3s include the opening cysteine and the closing phenylalanine or tryptophan. The D gene is left open where the match is weak. Only part of the rows carry a size: once, few, many, or a class if the clone is expanded.

>TRBJ2-7|NA|many|TRBV19
TGTGCCAGTAGTAACGCAGGGTACGAGCAGTACTTC
CASSNAGYEQYF
>TRBJ1-2|NA|many|TRBV20-1
TGCAGTGCTAGAGATACGACATCCTACTATGGCTACACCTTC
CSARDTTSYYGYTF
>TRBJ1-2|TRBD1|many|TRBV20-1
TGCAGTGCTAGGGGACCCGGGACAGGGACAGCTAACTATGGCTACACCTTC
CSARGPGTGTANYGYTF
>TRBJ2-7|TRBD2|NA|TRBV11-1
TGTGCCAGCAGCTTAGAAGGACGGAGCGGGAGGGTCTCCTACGAGCAGTACTTC
CASSLEGRSGRVSYEQYF
>TRBJ2-2|NA|NA|TRBV12-3/TRBV12-4
TGTGCCAGCAGGTCGGAAAACACCGGGGAGCTGTTTTTT
CASRSENTGELFF
>TRBJ2-1|NA|few|TRBV3-1
TGTGCCAGCAGCCAAGATAGCGCCGGTAACTCCTACAATGAGCAGTTCTTC
CASSQDSAGNSYNEQFF
>TRBJ2-7|NA|NA|TRBV9
TGTGCCAGCAGCGTAGCAGGGGACGGGAAGCACTTC
CASSVAGDGKHF
>TRBJ2-2|NA|NA|TRBV15
TGTGCCACCAGCAGAGGTCTCGGCCCAAACACCGGGGAGCTGTTTTTT
CATSRGLGPNTGELFF
>TRBJ2-5|NA|NA|TRBV6-1
TGTGCCAGCAGTCCCAGGGAAGGAGCTTGGGAGACCCAGTACTTC
CASSPREGAWETQYF
>TRBJ2-1|TRBD2|NA|TRBV20-1
TGCAGTGCTGGCGGGCTAGCGGGGAACAATGAGCAGTTCTTC
CSAGGLAGNNEQFF
>TRBJ2-7|NA|many|TRBV5-4
TGTGCCAGCAGCGCACCGGGACCTAGAGCCTACGAGCAGTACTTC
CASSAPGPRAYEQYF
>TRBJ1-2|NA|NA|TRBV2
TGTGCCAGCAGTGAGCCCGGCTTGCCCTTC
CASSEPGLPF
>TRBJ1-2|TRBD1|many|TRBV5-1
TGCGCCAGCAGCTTGGCCACAGGGGATGTGTATGGCTACACCTTC
CASSLATGDVYGYTF
>TRBJ2-1|TRBD2|NA|TRBV9
TGTGCCAGCAGCACAGGGACTAGCGGGACCAATGAGCAGTTCTTC
CASSTGTSGTNEQFF
>TRBJ2-7|TRBD2|NA|TRBV2
TGTGCCAGCCATACTAGCGGGGGGTCCTACGAGCAGTACTTC
CASHTSGGSYEQYF
>TRBJ1-5|NA|NA|TRBV12-3/TRBV12-4
TGTGCCAGCAGTTTGTATAGCAATCAGCTCCAGCATTTT
CASSLYSNQLQHF